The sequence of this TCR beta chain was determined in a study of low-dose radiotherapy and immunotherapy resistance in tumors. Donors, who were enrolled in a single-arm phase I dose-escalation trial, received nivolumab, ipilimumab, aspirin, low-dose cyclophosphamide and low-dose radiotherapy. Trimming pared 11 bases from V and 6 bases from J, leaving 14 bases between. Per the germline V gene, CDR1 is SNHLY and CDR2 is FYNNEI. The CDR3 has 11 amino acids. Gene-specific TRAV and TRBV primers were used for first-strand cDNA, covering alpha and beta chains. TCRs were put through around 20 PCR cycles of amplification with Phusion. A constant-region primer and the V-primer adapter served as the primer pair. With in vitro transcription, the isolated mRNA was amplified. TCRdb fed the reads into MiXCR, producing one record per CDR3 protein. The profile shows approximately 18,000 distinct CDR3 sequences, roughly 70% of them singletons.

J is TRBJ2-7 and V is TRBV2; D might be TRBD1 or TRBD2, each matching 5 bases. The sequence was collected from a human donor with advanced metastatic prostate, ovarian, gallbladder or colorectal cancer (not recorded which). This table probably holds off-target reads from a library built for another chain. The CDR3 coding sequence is TGTGCCGGTACCCGGGGCCGCGAGCAGTACTTC. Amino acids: CAGTRGREQYF.